This TCR beta chain came from a study of blood T cell repertoires in COVID-19. Profiling relied on immunoSEQ multiplex PCR, and the TCRdb table lists in-frame clones only, not all of them. In the table there are roughly 230,000 clones, about 86% of which are singletons. The CDR3 loop spans 12 amino acids. The V and J ends lost 5 bases and 6 bases respectively, with 11 bases between them. Sequencing was done on a sample of peripheral blood. The rearrangement joins TRBV12-3 or TRBV12-4 to TRBJ2-7, with D unresolved. This sequence was found in a man aged 40-49 years with active or convalescent COVID-19. The CDR3 DNA is TGTGCCAGCAGTCTGTGGAGACTCGAGCAGTACTTC. Protein: CASSLWRLEQYF.